This paragraph covers one T cell receptor beta chain sequence. The antigen remains undetermined. The same CDR3 is also encoded by other DNA sequences in this sample. Using immunoSEQ multiplex PCR, the repertoire was profiled, and TCRdb retains in-frame clones only, with some absent. The sample gives under 2.5 million clones, 85% to 95% of which show up once; approximately 0.41% is in the top ten. This specimen belongs to a study of shared clonotypes between healthy human individuals. Overall study findings and caveats: At large depth, rarefaction still showed sorted-subset sequencing to be incomplete.

The germline V gene encodes CDR1 MDHEN and CDR2 SYDVKM. With 2 bases removed from V and 0 bases from J, the gap between germline ends came to 7 bases. The CDR3 consists of 15 residues. Sequenced: naive CD4+ T cells from PBMCs. Subset noted: CD45RA+ positively selected. This TCR derives from a man aged 18 to 29 in good health. Some clones in this sample may be carry-over from other donors' samples. The genes are TRBV28 and TRBJ1-4; possible D gene TRBD1, 6 bases. CDR3 sequence: CASSLGGATNEKLFF. The CDR3 DNA reads as TGTGCCAGCAGTTTAGGGGGCGCAACTAATGAAAAACTGTTTTTT.